The TCR beta chain under discussion was sequenced for a study of blood T cells in healthy people across ages. Study observations and caveats: Strong correlation existed between TCR beta diversity and naive T cell percentage.

This clonotype was counted a few times. Its antigen is not known. Germline V gives CDR1 SGHKS, CDR2 YYEKEE (reference sequence). With 0 bases clipped from V and 6 bases from J, the junction kept 4 bases outside the gene matches. The CDR3 runs 15 residues. Primers used in a second PCR of about 6 to 11 cycles were a sample-barcoded 5' primer and a J-beta primer mix. Via MiXCR, TCRdb re-called the 5' RACE reads, giving one row per CDR3 protein. This table has about 1,000,000 distinct CDR3 sequences, 35% to 55% appearing once. The material sequenced was blood. The chain carries TRBV5-5 and TRBJ2-7, with 12 bases matching TRBD2. The source of this sequence is a woman aged 60-75 years in good health. CDR3: CASSLGTSGTLEQYF. As DNA, the CDR3 is TGTGCCAGCAGCTTGGGGACTAGCGGGACTCTCGAGCAGTACTTC.